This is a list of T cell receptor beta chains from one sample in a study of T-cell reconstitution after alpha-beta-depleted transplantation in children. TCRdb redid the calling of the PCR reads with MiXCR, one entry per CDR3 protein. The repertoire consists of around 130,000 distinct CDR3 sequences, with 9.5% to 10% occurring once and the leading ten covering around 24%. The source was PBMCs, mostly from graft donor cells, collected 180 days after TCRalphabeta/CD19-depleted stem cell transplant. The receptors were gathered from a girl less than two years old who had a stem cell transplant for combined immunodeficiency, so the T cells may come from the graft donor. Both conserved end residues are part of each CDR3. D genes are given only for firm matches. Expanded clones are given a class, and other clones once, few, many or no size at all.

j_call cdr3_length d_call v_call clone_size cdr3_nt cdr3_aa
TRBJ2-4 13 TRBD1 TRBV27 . TGTGCCAGCAGGGGACAGGGGAAGGTCATTCAGTACTTC CASRGQGKVIQYF
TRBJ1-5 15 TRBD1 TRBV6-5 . TGTGCCAGCAGTTTGCAACAGGGGGGCAATCAGCCCCAGCATTTT CASSLQQGGNQPQHF
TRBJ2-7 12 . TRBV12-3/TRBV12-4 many TGTGCCAGCAGTTTAGCCGTCACCCGGCAGTACTTC CASSLAVTRQYF
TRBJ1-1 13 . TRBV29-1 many TGCAGCGTTTATAAGGACCGTTACACTGAAGCTTTCTTT CSVYKDRYTEAFF
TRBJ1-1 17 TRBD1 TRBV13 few TGTGCCAGCAGCCCCGGACAGGGAAGGCGGTTGAACACTGAAGCTTTCTTT CASSPGQGRRLNTEAFF
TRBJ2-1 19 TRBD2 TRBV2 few TGTGCCAGCAGTTCCGGAGAAAGGGCTAGCGGGAGCTCCTACAATGAGCAGTTCTTC CASSSGERASGSSYNEQFF
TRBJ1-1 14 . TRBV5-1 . TGCGCCAGCAGCTTGGGGCAGGTGAACACTGAAGCTTTCTTT CASSLGQVNTEAFF
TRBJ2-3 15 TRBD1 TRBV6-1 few TGTGCCAGCAGTGTCGCCGGGACAGGGGGATTTGCGCAGTATTTT CASSVAGTGGFAQYF
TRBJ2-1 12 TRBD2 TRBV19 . TGTGCCAGTACTAGCGGGGCCAATGAGCAGTTCTTC CASTSGANEQFF
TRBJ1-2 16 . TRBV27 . TGTGCCAGCAGTTTAACCGAGAGGCCTTATGCCTATGGCTACACCTTC CASSLTERPYAYGYTF
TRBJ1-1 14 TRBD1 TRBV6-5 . TGTGCCAGCAGTTACAGACAGGGGATCACTGAAGCTTTCTTT CASSYRQGITEAFF
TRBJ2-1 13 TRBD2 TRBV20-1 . TGCAGTGCTAGACTAGCGGGAGTCTATGAGCAGTTCTTC CSARLAGVYEQFF
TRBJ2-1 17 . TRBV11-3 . TGTGCCAGCAGCTTAGGGGGAGGAGGAAGCTCCTACAATGAGCAGTTCTTC CASSLGGGGSSYNEQFF
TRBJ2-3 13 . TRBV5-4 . TGTGCCAGCAGCATACAGGGTCCAGATACGCAGTATTTT CASSIQGPDTQYF
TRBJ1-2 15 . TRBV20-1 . TGCAGTGCTAGAGATCAGGTCCGGCGGTACTATGGCTACACCTTC CSARDQVRRYYGYTF
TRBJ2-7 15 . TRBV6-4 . TGTGCCAGCAGTGACTCCAGGGGAAGGGGAAACGAGCAGTACTTC CASSDSRGRGNEQYF
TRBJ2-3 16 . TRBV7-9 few TGTGCCAGCAGCTTAGCCCGTACCCCGGACTCGGATACGCAGTATTTT CASSLARTPDSDTQYF
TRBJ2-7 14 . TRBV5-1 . TGCGCCAGCAGCCCATTCGCGGACTCCTACGAGCAGTACTTC CASSPFADSYEQYF
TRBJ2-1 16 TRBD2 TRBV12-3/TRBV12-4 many TGTGCCAGCAGTAGCGGGACTAGCGGCTCCTACAATGAGCAGTTCTTC CASSSGTSGSYNEQFF
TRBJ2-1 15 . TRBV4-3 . TGCGCCAGCAGCCAAGATCGAGGGCCATCTAATGAGCAGTTCTTC CASSQDRGPSNEQFF
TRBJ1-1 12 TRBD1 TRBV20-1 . TGCAGTATGGACAGGGGGGACACTGAAGCTTTCTTT CSMDRGDTEAFF
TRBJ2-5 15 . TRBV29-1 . TGCAGCGTTGGAACAGGGATGTGGGGGCAAGAGACCCAGTACTTC CSVGTGMWGQETQYF
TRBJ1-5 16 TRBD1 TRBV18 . TGTGCCAGCTCACCGGCCACAGGGGGAGGCAATCAGCCCCAGCATTTT CASSPATGGGNQPQHF